This TCR beta chain was recorded in a study of blood T cell repertoires in COVID-19. Study at large: Whether acute or convalescent, the COVID-19 samples came from the United States, Italy and Spain. Sample material is recorded as cDNA or gDNA derived from T cells, B-cell-depleted T cells, or PBMCs.

Per the original methods: Estimation of nucleated cell counts relied on the amplification of reference gene primers. Repertoires were generated with immunoSEQ multiplex PCR, while TCRdb's copy carries only in-frame clones and drops some. V and J calls and clone size are copied from that table; D and trimming were computed from the DNA. This table has 150,000 to 200,000 clones, about nine tenths appearing once. Seattle enrolled patients during active infection and tracked them longitudinally. The CDR3 totals 16 residues. Per the germline V gene, CDR1 is LNHNV and CDR2 is YYDKDF (reference sequence). After removal of 3 bases from V and 0 bases from J, the junction contained 5 bases not matched to a gene.

This receptor was obtained from a young man with COVID-19, enrolled during active disease. The chain joins TRBV15 to TRBJ1-5; 7 bases are a match to TRBD1. The source material was peripheral blood. CDR3 nucleotides: TGTGCCACCAGCAGGAGGACAGGAGATAGCAATCAGCCCCAGCATTTT. Its protein product is CATSRRTGDSNQPQHF.